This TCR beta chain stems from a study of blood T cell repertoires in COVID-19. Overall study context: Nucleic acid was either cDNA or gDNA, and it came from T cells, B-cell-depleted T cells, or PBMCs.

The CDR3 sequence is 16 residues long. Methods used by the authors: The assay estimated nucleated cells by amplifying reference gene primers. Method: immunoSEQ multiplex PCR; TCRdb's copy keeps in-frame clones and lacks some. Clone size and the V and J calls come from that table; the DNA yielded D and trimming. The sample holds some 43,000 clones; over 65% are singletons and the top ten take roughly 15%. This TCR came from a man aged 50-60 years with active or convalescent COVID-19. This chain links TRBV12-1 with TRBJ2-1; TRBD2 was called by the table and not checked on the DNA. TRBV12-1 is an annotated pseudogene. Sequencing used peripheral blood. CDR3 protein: CASSRPPTSGGNEQFF. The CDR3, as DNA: TGTGCCAGCAGCCGACCTCCTACTAGCGGGGGAAATGAGCAGTTCTTC.